This passage covers 21 T cell receptor beta chains from one sample sequenced in a study of OX40 agonist ivuxolimab in advanced cancers. Data came from immunoSEQ multiplex PCR; TCRdb stores just in-frame clones and leaves some out. Here the sample spans 99,000 or so clones, roughly 95% being singletons. The material sequenced was CD4+ or CD8+ T cells sorted from blood, taken in a trial of the OX40 agonist ivuxolimab. Source of these receptors: an adult with an advanced solid tumor such as melanoma, head and neck, liver or kidney cancer.

In the case of this clone: This specimen includes other DNA sequences encoding the same CDR3. V usage is TRBV4-2 and J usage is TRBJ2-1; D might be TRBD1 or TRBD2, each matching 5 bases. The germline V gene has CDR1 LGHNA and CDR2 YNFKEQ. This CDR3 has 13 amino acids. Trimming shortened V by 1 base and J by 8 bases, and 9 bases separated the two germline ends. The DNA of the CDR3 is TGTGCCAGCAGCCAAGGGCTGGGGGATGAGCAGTTCTTC. Encoded protein: CASSQGLGDEQFF.

This chain links TRBV5-1 with TRBJ1-6; TRBD1 agrees at 7 bases. Germline CDR1 and CDR2: SGHRS and YFSETQ. The CDR3 is made up of 20 amino acids. Trimming removed 4 bases from V and 7 bases from J; junction bases left unmatched: 23. The CDR3 region has the DNA TGCGCCAGCAGCCTGGAGGGGGGGGTGACAGGGCCACTACCCAATTCACCCCTCCACTTT. Its protein product is CASSLEGGVTGPLPNSPLHF. The whole variable domain, filled in from reference TRBV5-1 and TRBJ1-6, reads KAGVTQTPRYLIKTRGQQVTLSCSPISGHRSVSWYQQTPGQGLQFLFEYFSETQRNKGNFPGRFSGRQFSNSRSEMNVSTLELGDSALYLCASSLEGGVTGPLPNSPLHFGNGTRLTVT.

CDR3 region: CASSVGGTSYNEQFF. As DNA, the CDR3 is TGTGCCAGCAGCGTAGGAGGGACTAGCTACAATGAGCAGTTCTTC. The chain joins TRBV9 to TRBJ2-1, with TRBD2 matching over 8 bases. The length of the CDR3 is 15 residues. Germline V gene data show CDR1 as SGDLS and CDR2 as YYNGEE. V dropped 0 bases and J dropped 3; count of bases not matched to a gene: 2. The full variable domain, in which reference TRBV9 and TRBJ2-1 provide the parts outside the CDR3, is DSGVTQTPKHLITATGQRVTLRCSPRSGDLSVYWYQQSLDQGLQFLIQYYNGEERAKGNILERFSAQQFPDLHSELNLSSLELGDSALYFCASSVGGTSYNEQFFGPGTRLTVL.

The chain uses TRBV9 and TRBJ1-4, with D unclear. Per the germline V gene, CDR1 is SGDLS and CDR2 is YYNGEE. The CDR3 totals 15 residues. Trimming pared 0 bases from V and 4 bases from J, leaving 10 bases between. CDR3 loop: CASSVVGGGNEKLFF. CDR3 sequence (DNA): TGTGCCAGCAGCGTAGTAGGTGGAGGTAATGAAAAACTGTTTTTT.

The chain uses TRBV27 and TRBJ2-1, with D perhaps TRBD1 or TRBD2 (7 bases each). V was pared by 6 bases and J by 4 bases, with 16 bases between. Germline V lookup: CDR1 MNHEY, CDR2 SMNVEV (reference sequence). This CDR3 contains 15 residues. In DNA form, the CDR3 reads TGTGCCAGCAGACGTGCAGGGGGAGGGTACAATGAGCAGTTCTTC. It specifies CASRRAGGGYNEQFF.

The V call is TRBV7-8, the J call TRBJ2-1; the D gene is possibly TRBD2 (6 bases). V was cut by 6 bases and J by 3 bases, with 18 bases left in between. Germline CDR1 and CDR2: SGHVS and FQNEAQ. The CDR3 runs to 16 residues. CDR3 DNA sequence: TGTGCCAGCAGTTCCCCCCGGGAGTCCTTCTACAATGAGCAGTTCTTC. It encodes CASSSPRESFYNEQFF.

In this sample, this clone turned up once. The chain carries TRBV6-5 and TRBJ1-2; the D is unclear. V lost 6 bases and J lost 8, with 19 bases in between. This CDR3 comprises 14 residues. Germline V gene lookup returns CDR1 MNHEY and CDR2 SVGAGI. This CDR3 reads CASSNIGLEGGYTF. The CDR3 DNA reads as TGTGCCAGCAGCAACATCGGACTGGAGGGAGGCTACACCTTC.

The genes are TRBV28 and TRBJ1-1; unclear D gene. The CDR3 loop spans 14 amino acids. Germline V gives CDR1 MDHEN, CDR2 SYDVKM. Trimming took off 0 bases at V and 5 bases at J, with 10 bases between the two ends. The DNA for the CDR3 is TGTGCCAGCAGTTTATGGACACCTGAGACTGAAGCTTTCTTT. Protein sequence: CASSLWTPETEAFF.

V is TRBV4-2 and J is TRBJ2-7; TRBD1 agrees at 8 bases. Germline V CDR1 and CDR2: LGHNA, YNFKEQ. The CDR3 totals 17 residues. V shed 0 bases and J 2 bases; nucleotides not matched to a gene: 9. The CDR3 loop reads CASSQDFGQGVTYEQYF. Here the CDR3 DNA reads TGTGCCAGCAGCCAAGATTTCGGACAGGGAGTAACCTACGAGCAGTACTTC.

J is TRBJ1-3 and V is TRBV11-2, with no clear D. The CDR3 loop spans 14 amino acids. CDR1 SGHAT and CDR2 FQNNGV come from the germline V gene. With 1 base removed from V and 2 bases from J, the gap between germline ends came to 6 bases. This CDR3 reads CASSLVGTGNTIYF. CDR3 in DNA: TGTGCCAGCAGCTTAGTCGGAACTGGAAACACCATATATTTT.

The CDR3 loop is CASSQDNLGQYTGELFF. Written as DNA, the CDR3 is TGTGCCAGCAGCCAAGATAATCTTGGCCAGTACACCGGGGAGCTGTTTTTT. V gene TRBV14 combines with J gene TRBJ2-2, with D unresolved. The CDR3 covers 17 residues. In germline, CDR1 is SGHDN, CDR2 FVKESK. Trimming took off 0 bases at V and 3 bases at J, with 14 bases between the two ends.

The chain uses TRBV20-1 and TRBJ2-7; D is possibly TRBD2 (5 bases). The CDR3 is 11 amino acids. The germline V gene encodes CDR1 DFQATT and CDR2 SNEGSKA (reference sequence). V was clipped by 6 bases and J by 3 bases, with 9 bases between them. The CDR3 loop reads CSAAGDYEQYF. The CDR3 DNA is TGCAGTGCCGCCGGGGACTACGAGCAGTACTTC.

This clone was observed a single time. V and J are TRBV5-5 and TRBJ1-2, with 8 positions matching TRBD1. Germline assignment: CDR1 SGHKS and CDR2 YYEKEE (reference sequence). J lost 3 bases, V lost 3 bases, and 1 base had no gene match. The CDR3 loop spans 13 amino acids. The CDR3 nucleotides read TGTGCCAGCAGCTCGACAGGGGACTATGGCTACACCTTC. Protein sequence: CASSSTGDYGYTF.

The chain links TRBV6-6 to TRBJ2-5; no clear D gene. This CDR3 has 11 amino acids. V gave up 8 bases and J gave up 5 bases, with 9 bases separating them. Looked up from germline, CDR1 is MNHNY and CDR2 is SVGAGI (reference sequence). The CDR3 here is CASLLRETQYF. The CDR3 DNA follows: TGTGCCAGCCTATTAAGGGAGACCCAGTACTTC.

The chain carries TRBV4-3 and TRBJ1-4; possible D gene TRBD1, 5 bases. The CDR3 is 17 residues long. V was pared by 0 bases and J by 0 bases, with 11 bases between. Germline CDR1 is LGHNA and CDR2 is YSLEER. The CDR3 nucleotides are TGCGCCAGCAGCCAAGATACAATAGGGGCAACTAATGAAAAACTGTTTTTT. Its translation is CASSQDTIGATNEKLFF.

The chain is built from TRBV9 and TRBJ2-5, with D possibly being TRBD2 (6 bases). This CDR3 contains 14 residues. The V end lost 4 bases, the J end lost 1 base, and 11 bases lay between the germline ends. Germline assignment: CDR1 SGDLS and CDR2 YYNGEE. For the CDR3, the DNA is TGTGCCAGCAGCCCCGGGGGTCTCCAAGAGACCCAGTACTTC. This gives the protein CASSPGGLQETQYF.

CDR3 coding DNA: TGTGCCAGCATGACCGGGACAGGGCGGGAGGATGGCTACACCTTC. It specifies CASMTGTGREDGYTF. The chain links TRBV2 to TRBJ1-2; 9 positions agree with TRBD1. The junction had 12 bases not matched to a gene; V was cut back by 7 bases and J by 6 bases. CDR1 is SNHLY, CDR2 FYNNEI, per germline. The CDR3 covers 15 residues. Full variable domain (remainder filled in from reference TRBV2 and TRBJ1-2): EPEVTQTPSHQVTQMGQEVILRCVPISNHLYFYWYRQILGQKVEFLVSFYNNEISEKSEIFDDQFSVERPDGSNFTLKIRSTKLEDSAMYFCASMTGTGREDGYTFGSGTRLTVV.

V usage is TRBV5-4 and J usage is TRBJ2-7; no clear D gene. CDR3 length: 13 residues. Trimming removed 4 bases at V and 7 bases at J, with 15 bases between. From germline, CDR1 is SGHNT and CDR2 YYREEE (reference sequence). The chain's CDR3 is CASSRPPSDEQYF. The CDR3 DNA reads as TGTGCCAGCAGCAGACCCCCCTCGGATGAGCAGTACTTC.

The V and J genes are TRBV7-6 and TRBJ1-4; unclear D gene. This CDR3 comprises 14 residues. Between the trimmed V and J ends, which lost 1 base and 5 bases, there was a span of 8 bases. From germline, CDR1 is SGHVS and CDR2 FNYEAQ. The DNA of the CDR3 is TGTGCCAGCAGCTTAGACGGTGGGAATGAAAAACTGTTTTTT. As protein: CASSLDGGNEKLFF.

The rearrangement links TRBV15 to TRBJ2-1; perhaps TRBD2 as D (5 bases). CDR1 is LNHNV and CDR2 is YYDKDF in the germline V gene (reference sequence). V gave up 5 bases and J gave up 9 bases, with 11 bases separating them. This CDR3 contains 12 residues. CDR3 amino acids: CATSPSSFEQFF. The CDR3 region has the DNA TGTGCCACCAGCCCATCTAGCTTTGAGCAGTTCTTC.

This rearrangement joins TRBV28 to TRBJ2-1, with TRBD2 identical over 8 bases. The CDR3 extends over 15 amino acids. Trimming removed 3 bases from V and 2 bases from J; junction bases left unmatched: 3. The germline V gene encodes CDR1 MDHEN and CDR2 SYDVKM. The CDR3 region has the DNA TGTGCCAGCAGTTTCAAGCGGGGGACCTACAATGAGCAGTTCTTC. Amino acid sequence: CASSFKRGTYNEQFF.